This T cell receptor (beta chain) was recorded in a study of tumor-infiltrating lymphocytes in primary liver carcinoma. Study-level background: The study enrolled male and female patients aged 30 to 69 years. The tumors, T1-T3 N0M0 lesions, were about 4.2 to 10 cm across. Study-level points and caveats: Overlap between tumor regions exceeded overlap of tumor with adjacent tissue or blood. Unsorted bulk sampling ruled out any CD4+ versus CD8+ repertoire comparison.

Blood RNA was derived from unsorted whole blood, and germline DNA was extracted too. Points on this clonotype: Its specificity is unknown. One end of the junction is discordant with germline, which a read error may explain.

With a constant-region primer, TCR beta cDNA was made from approximately 510 ng of total RNA. Three rounds of nested multiplex PCR with slightly modified ARM-PCR produced TCR beta libraries. Running roughly 10 cycles apiece, the first two PCR rounds relied on TRBV1-TRBV30 forward primers together with a C-beta reverse primer. TCRdb independently ran MiXCR on the multiplex PCR reads; one entry per CDR3 protein. This sample has 310,000 or so distinct CDR3 sequences, with about three fifths found just once. CDR3 length equals 13 residues. Germline V lookup: CDR1 SQVTM, CDR2 ANQGSEA. The chain joins TRBV29-1 to TRBJ2-7; 10 bases map to TRBD1. The sequence was collected from a woman between 25 and 40 years old with primary liver carcinoma and hepatitis B virus infection. The sequencing sample was made of peripheral blood. DNA for the CDR3: TGCGGCGTCCCGGGACAGGGGAATCACGAGCAGTACTTC. The encoded protein is CGVPGQGNHEQYF.